This T cell receptor (beta chain) was recovered during a study of human CD4 T cells and Enterobacteriaceae. TCRdb's table, derived via immunoSEQ multiplex PCR, lists solely in-frame clones and lacks some. The profile shows 25,000 to 30,000 clones, approximately 84% of them singletons. All CD4+ cells other than CD45RA+CCR7+CD95- naive cells were sorted as memory, over 98% pure. Healthy donors' blood was sourced from blood donation centers in Switzerland. Sorted cells lacked CD8+, CD14+, CD16+, CD56+, CD19+ and CD25-bright cells. V lost 1 base to trimming and J lost 3 bases, with 13 bases between them. In germline, CDR1 is MNHNS, CDR2 SASEGT. This CDR3 is built from 15 residues.

The receptor's source is a human donor in good health. The specimen was memory CD4+ T cells from blood. The rearrangement uses TRBV6-1 and TRBJ2-7; the D gene could be TRBD1 or TRBD2 (5 bases each). CDR3 sequence reads: CASSEGPGTLYEQYF. The CDR3 DNA sequence: TGTGCCAGCAGTGAAGGCCCCGGGACCCTCTACGAGCAGTACTTC.